The rows below give T cell receptor beta chains drawn from one sample of a study of metastatic and nonmetastatic thyroid tumors. TCRdb ran MiXCR on the PCR reads. Of 22,000 or so clones listed, roughly 9.7% are singletons. Sequences were obtained from blood. The receptors originated from a female donor with papillary thyroid cancer or a benign thyroid nodule (not recorded which). Some clones in this sample may be carry-over from other donors' samples. CDR3s include the opening cysteine and the closing phenylalanine or tryptophan. D genes are given only for firm matches. Only part of the rows carry a size: once, few, many, or a class if the clone is expanded.

j_call,d_call,clone_size,v_call,cdr3_nt,cdr3_aa
TRBJ2-7,TRBD2,many,TRBV11-2,TGTGCCAGCAGCTGGACTAGCGGGAGAAGCGAGCAGTACTTC,CASSWTSGRSEQYF
TRBJ2-1,TRBD2,many,TRBV5-5,TGTGCCAGCAGCTTGGTACTAGCGGGAACCAATGAGCAGTTCTTC,CASSLVLAGTNEQFF
TRBJ2-1,NA,many,TRBV5-1,TGCGCCAGCAGCTTGTATAGGGGCAATGAGCAGTTCTTC,CASSLYRGNEQFF
TRBJ2-3,NA,medium-sized,TRBV6-6,TGTGCCAGCAGTTATACGATTAGCACAGATACGCAGTATTTT,CASSYTISTDTQYF
TRBJ2-1,NA,few,TRBV6-1,TGTGCCAGCTCCCAAGGCACCCCCCGAGATGAGCAGTTCTTC,CASSQGTPRDEQFF
TRBJ2-3,NA,many,TRBV4-1,TGCGCCAGCAGCCACCTCGTTGGGGGCAGCCTTAGCACAGATACGCAGTATTTT,CASSHLVGGSLSTDTQYF
TRBJ1-5,NA,NA,TRBV25-1,TGTGCCATCAGTGAATATTGGGGGCGCGGGGATCAGCCCCAGCATTTT,CAISEYWGRGDQPQHF
TRBJ2-7,NA,medium-sized,TRBV6-1,TGTGCCAGCAAAAACCCGGACAGTTACTACGAGCAGTACTTC,CASKNPDSYYEQYF
TRBJ1-4,NA,many,TRBV6-1,TGTGCCAGCAGCCCAGGGGTGGATGAAAAACTGTTTTTT,CASSPGVDEKLFF
TRBJ2-3,NA,many,TRBV12-3/TRBV12-4,TGTGCCAGCAGTTTAGCGGGAGACACAGATACGCAGTATTTT,CASSLAGDTDTQYF
TRBJ1-2,NA,many,TRBV21-1,TGTGCCAGCAGCTCCCGCAGTCTAGTATCCGGGACAGGGTCCTATGGCTACACCTTC,CASSSRSLVSGTGSYGYTF
TRBJ2-7,TRBD2,NA,TRBV7-8,TGTGCCAGCAGCTTATTGAGCGGGGCGAGCTCCTACGAGCAGTACTTC,CASSLLSGASSYEQYF
TRBJ1-1,NA,many,TRBV6-5,TGTGCCAGCAGTTACGGGCGGAACACTGAAGCTTTCTTT,CASSYGRNTEAFF
TRBJ1-4,NA,NA,TRBV5-4,TGTGCCAGCAGCTTGCAGGGAACTAATGAAAAACTGTTTTTT,CASSLQGTNEKLFF
TRBJ1-3,TRBD1,many,TRBV5-6,TGTGCCAGCAGCTTGCTCACAGGGGCTGGAAACACCATATATTTT,CASSLLTGAGNTIYF
TRBJ2-7,NA,many,TRBV10-3,TGTGCCATCAGTGAGTCGACTCTTCGGCGCCCCTACGAGCAGTACTTC,CAISESTLRRPYEQYF
TRBJ2-2,NA,many,TRBV7-3,TGTGCCAGCTCCTTCGCGAACACCGGGGAGCTGTTTTTT,CASSFANTGELFF
TRBJ2-1,NA,NA,TRBV9,TGTGCCAGCAGCGCTAGCAGGACCTACAATGAGCAGTTCTTC,CASSASRTYNEQFF
TRBJ1-5,NA,many,TRBV27,TGTGCCAGCAGTTTCGGACCGGGTCAGGCCAGCAATCAGCCCCAGCATTTT,CASSFGPGQASNQPQHF